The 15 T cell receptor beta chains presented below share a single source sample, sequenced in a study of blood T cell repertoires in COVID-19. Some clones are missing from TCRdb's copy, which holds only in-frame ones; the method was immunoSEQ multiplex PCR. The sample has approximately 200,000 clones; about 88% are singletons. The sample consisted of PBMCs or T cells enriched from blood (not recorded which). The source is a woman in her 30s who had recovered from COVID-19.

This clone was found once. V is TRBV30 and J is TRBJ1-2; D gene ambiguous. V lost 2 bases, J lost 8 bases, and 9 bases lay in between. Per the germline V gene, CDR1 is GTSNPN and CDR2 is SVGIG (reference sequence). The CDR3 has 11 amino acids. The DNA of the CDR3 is TGTGCCTGGAGTCTGAGGTCAGGCTACACCTTC. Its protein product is CAWSLRSGYTF.

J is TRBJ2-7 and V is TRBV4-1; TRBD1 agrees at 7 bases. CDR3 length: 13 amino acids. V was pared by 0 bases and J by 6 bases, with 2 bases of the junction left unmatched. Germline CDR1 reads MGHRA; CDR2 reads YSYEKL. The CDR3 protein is CASSQDRQGEQYF. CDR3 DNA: TGCGCCAGCAGCCAAGATCGACAGGGCGAGCAGTACTTC.

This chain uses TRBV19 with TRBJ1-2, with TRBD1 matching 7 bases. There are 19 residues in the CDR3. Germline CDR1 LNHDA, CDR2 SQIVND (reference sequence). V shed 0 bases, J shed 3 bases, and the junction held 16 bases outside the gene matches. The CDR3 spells CASSIDGRPATGLDYGYTF. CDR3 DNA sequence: TGTGCCAGTAGTATAGATGGGAGGCCCGCGACAGGGCTGGACTATGGCTACACCTTC.

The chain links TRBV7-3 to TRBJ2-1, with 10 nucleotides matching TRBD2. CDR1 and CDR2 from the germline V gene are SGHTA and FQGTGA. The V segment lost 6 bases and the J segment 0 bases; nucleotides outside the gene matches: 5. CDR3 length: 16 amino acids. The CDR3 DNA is TGTGCCAGCAGTCTTAGCGGGAGGCCCTCCTACAATGAGCAGTTCTTC. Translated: CASSLSGRPSYNEQFF.

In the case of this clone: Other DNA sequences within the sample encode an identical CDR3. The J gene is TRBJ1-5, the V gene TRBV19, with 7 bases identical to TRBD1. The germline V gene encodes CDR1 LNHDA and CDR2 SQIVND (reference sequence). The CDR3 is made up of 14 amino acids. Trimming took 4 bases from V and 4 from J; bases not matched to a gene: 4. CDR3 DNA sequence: TGTGCCAGTAGTACGACAGGGCTTAATCAGCCCCAGCATTTT. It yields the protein CASSTTGLNQPQHF.

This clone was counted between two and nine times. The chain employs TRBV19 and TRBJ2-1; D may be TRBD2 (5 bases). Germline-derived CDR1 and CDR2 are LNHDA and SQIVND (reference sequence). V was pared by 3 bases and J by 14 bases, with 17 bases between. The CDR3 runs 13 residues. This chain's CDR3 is CASSIGSPPGKFF. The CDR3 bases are TGTGCCAGTAGTATCGGTAGCCCTCCCGGGAAGTTCTTC.

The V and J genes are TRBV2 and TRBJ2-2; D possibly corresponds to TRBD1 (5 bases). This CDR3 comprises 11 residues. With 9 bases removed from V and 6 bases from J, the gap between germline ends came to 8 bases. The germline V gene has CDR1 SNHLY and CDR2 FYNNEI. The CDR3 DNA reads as TGTGCCAGAGGGGCGGCCGGGGAGCTGTTTTTT. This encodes CARGAAGELFF.

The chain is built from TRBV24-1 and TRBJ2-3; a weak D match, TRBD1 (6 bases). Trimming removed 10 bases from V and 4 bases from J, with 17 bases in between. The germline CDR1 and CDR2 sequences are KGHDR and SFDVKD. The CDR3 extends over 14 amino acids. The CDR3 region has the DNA TGTGCCACGAGAGACCCTAGGGGGTCAGATACGCAGTATTTT. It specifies CATRDPRGSDTQYF.

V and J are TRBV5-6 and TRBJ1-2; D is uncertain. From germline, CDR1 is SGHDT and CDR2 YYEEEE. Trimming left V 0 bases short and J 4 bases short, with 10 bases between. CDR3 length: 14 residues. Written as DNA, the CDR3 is TGTGCCAGCAGCTTGGTGGCCCTCCGCTATGGCTACACCTTC. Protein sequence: CASSLVALRYGYTF.

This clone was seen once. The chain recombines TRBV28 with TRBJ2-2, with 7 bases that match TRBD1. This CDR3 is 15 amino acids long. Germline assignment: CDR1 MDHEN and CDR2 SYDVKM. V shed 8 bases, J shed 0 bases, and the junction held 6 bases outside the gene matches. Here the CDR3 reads CASGRDSTNTGELFF. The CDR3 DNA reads TGTGCCAGCGGCCGGGACAGCACGAACACCGGGGAGCTGTTTTTT.

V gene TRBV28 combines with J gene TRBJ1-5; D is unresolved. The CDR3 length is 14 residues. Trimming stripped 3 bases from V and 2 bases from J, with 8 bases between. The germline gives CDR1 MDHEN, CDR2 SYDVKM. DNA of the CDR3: TGTGCCAGCAGTTTTGGTCCAGGCAATCAGCCCCAGCATTTT. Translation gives CASSFGPGNQPQHF. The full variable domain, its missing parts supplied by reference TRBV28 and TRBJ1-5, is DVKVTQSSRYLVKRTGEKVFLECVQDMDHENMFWYRQDPGLGLRLIYFSYDVKMKEKGDIPEGYSVSREKKERFSLILESASTNQTSMYLCASSFGPGNQPQHFGDGTRLSIL.

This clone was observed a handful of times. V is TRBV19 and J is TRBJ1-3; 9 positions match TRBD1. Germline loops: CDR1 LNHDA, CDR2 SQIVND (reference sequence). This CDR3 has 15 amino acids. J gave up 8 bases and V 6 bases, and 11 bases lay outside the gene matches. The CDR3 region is CASSTDRDRVDTIYF. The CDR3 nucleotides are TGTGCCAGTAGCACCGACCGGGACAGGGTCGACACCATATATTTT.

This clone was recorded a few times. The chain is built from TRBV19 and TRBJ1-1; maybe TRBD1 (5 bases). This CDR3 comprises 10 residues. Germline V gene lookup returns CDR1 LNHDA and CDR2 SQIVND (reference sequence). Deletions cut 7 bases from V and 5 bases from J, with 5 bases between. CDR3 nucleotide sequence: TGTGCCAGTACAGGGACTGAAGCTTTCTTT. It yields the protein CASTGTEAFF.

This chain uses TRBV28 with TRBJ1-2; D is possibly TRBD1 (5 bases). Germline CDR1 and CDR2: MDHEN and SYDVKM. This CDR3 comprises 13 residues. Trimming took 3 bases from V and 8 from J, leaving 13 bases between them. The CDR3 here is CASSFWGERGYTF. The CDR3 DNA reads TGTGCCAGCAGTTTTTGGGGGGAGAGAGGCTACACCTTC.

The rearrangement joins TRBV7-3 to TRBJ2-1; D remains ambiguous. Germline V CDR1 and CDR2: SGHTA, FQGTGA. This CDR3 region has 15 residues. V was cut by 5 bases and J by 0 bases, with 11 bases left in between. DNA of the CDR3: TGTGCCAGCAGCCTCTCATGGAGCTCCTACAATGAGCAGTTCTTC. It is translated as CASSLSWSSYNEQFF. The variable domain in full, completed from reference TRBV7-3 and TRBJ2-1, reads GAGVSQTPSNKVTEKGKYVELRCDPISGHTALYWYRQSLGQGPEFLIYFQGTGAADDSGLPNDRFFAVRPEGSVSTLKIQRTERGDSAVYLCASSLSWSSYNEQFFGPGTRLTVL.